One and the same sample provided the 6 T cell receptor beta chains below, sequenced in a study of shared clonotypes between healthy human individuals. Sequencing used immunoSEQ multiplex PCR; TCRdb keeps in-frame clones, though not all of them. In the table there are hundreds of thousands of clones, roughly 95% of which are singletons. As defined, naive CD8 cells were CD45RO-negative and positively selected for CCR7, with terminally differentiated effector memory CD45RA+ cells excluded. Sequenced material: naive CD8+ T cells sorted from blood. These receptors were collected from a woman in her twenties or thirties in good health.

The chain is built from TRBV5-8 and TRBJ1-1; D is perhaps TRBD1 (6 bases). The CDR3 has 14 amino acids. CDR1 is SGHTS and CDR2 is YDEGEE in the germline V gene. Trimming removed 3 bases from V and 8 bases from J, with 17 bases in between. CDR3 in DNA: TGTGCCAGCAGCTACCAAACCCTCAGGGGAGAAGCTTTCTTT. It is translated as CASSYQTLRGEAFF.

The chain combines TRBV5-1 with TRBJ1-2, with D maybe TRBD1 (5 bases). V dropped 4 bases and J dropped 1 base, with 17 bases sitting between them. Germline assignment: CDR1 SGHRS and CDR2 YFSETQ. The CDR3 sequence is 16 residues long. The CDR3 loop reads CASSPQGRGVNYGYTF. The CDR3 nucleotides read TGCGCCAGCAGCCCCCAGGGTAGGGGAGTTAACTATGGCTACACCTTC.

The chain has TRBV19 and TRBJ1-2, with a tentative D call TRBD1 (5 bases). The CDR3 is 14 residues long. Trimming pared 11 bases from V and 7 bases from J, leaving 23 bases between. CDR1 and CDR2 (germline): LNHDA, SQIVND (reference sequence). The CDR3 DNA follows: TGTGCCGTCCGAAACGGCCGGGGGGTAGGTGGCTACACCTTC. Its protein product is CAVRNGRGVGGYTF. The full variable domain, rest sourced from reference TRBV19 and TRBJ1-2, is DGGITQSPKYLFRKEGQNVTLSCEQNLNHDAMYWYRQDPGQGLRLIYYSQIVNDFQKGDIAEGYSVSREKKESFPLTVTSAQKNPTAFYLCAVRNGRGVGGYTFGSGTRLTVV.

The CDR3 DNA reads TGTGCCAGCAGCTTAGGTTCGGGAGAACAGAACGAGCAGTACTTC. It encodes CASSLGSGEQNEQYF. The V call is TRBV13, the J call TRBJ2-7; D may be TRBD2 (6 bases). The CDR3 covers 15 residues. CDR1 is PRHDT, CDR2 FYEKMQ, per germline (reference sequence). V dropped 0 bases and J dropped 5 bases, with 14 bases sitting between them.

This clone was seen once. The rearrangement uses TRBV4-1 and TRBJ1-1; perhaps TRBD1 as D (5 bases). Germline V gene sequence: CDR1 MGHRA, CDR2 YSYEKL. V lost 2 bases to trimming and J lost 4 bases, with 17 bases between them. CDR3 length: 16 residues. CDR3 loop: CASSQPTQGRGTEAFF. The DNA of the CDR3 is TGCGCCAGCAGCCAACCAACCCAGGGTAGGGGCACTGAAGCTTTCTTT.

The chain carries TRBV4-1 and TRBJ1-5; unclear D gene. The CDR3 loop spans 13 amino acids. Germline V gene data show CDR1 as MGHRA and CDR2 as YSYEKL. Trimming removed 0 bases from V and 8 bases from J, with 8 bases in between. CDR3 amino acids: CASSQDREEPQHF. The CDR3 DNA reads TGCGCCAGCAGCCAAGATAGGGAGGAGCCCCAGCATTTT.